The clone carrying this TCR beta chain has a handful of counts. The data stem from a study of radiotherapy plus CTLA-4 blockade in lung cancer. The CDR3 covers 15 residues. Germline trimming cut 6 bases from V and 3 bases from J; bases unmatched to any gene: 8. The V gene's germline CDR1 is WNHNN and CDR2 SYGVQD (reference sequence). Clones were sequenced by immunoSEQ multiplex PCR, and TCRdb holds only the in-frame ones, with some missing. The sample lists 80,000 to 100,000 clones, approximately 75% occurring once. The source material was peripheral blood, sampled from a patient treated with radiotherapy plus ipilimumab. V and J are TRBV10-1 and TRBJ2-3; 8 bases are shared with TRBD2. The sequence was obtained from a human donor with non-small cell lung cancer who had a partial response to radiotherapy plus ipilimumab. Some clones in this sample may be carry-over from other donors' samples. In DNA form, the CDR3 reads TGCGCCAGCAGAGCCTCTCGCGGGGGGACAGATACGCAGTATTTT. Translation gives CASRASRGGTDTQYF.